The next 15 T cell receptor beta chains were all read from a single sample in a study of OX40 agonist ivuxolimab in advanced cancers. Libraries were prepared by immunoSEQ multiplex PCR; TCRdb keeps only in-frame clonotypes and omits some of them. The data hold roughly 80,000 clones, with 90% to 95% observed a single time. Material: CD4+ or CD8+ T cells sorted from blood, obtained in a trial of the OX40 agonist ivuxolimab. The receptor set was obtained from an adult with an advanced solid tumor such as melanoma, head and neck, liver or kidney cancer.

The chain carries TRBV14 and TRBJ2-7; the D is unclear. Germline V gene lookup returns CDR1 SGHDN and CDR2 FVKESK. Trimming removed 0 bases at V and 0 bases at J, with 9 bases between. The CDR3 loop spans 15 amino acids. The CDR3 is CASSQDRVSSYEQYF. The DNA for the CDR3 is TGTGCCAGCAGCCAAGATCGGGTAAGCTCCTACGAGCAGTACTTC. Full variable domain (remainder filled in from reference TRBV14 and TRBJ2-7): EAGVTQFPSHSVIEKGQTVTLRCDPISGHDNLYWYRRVMGKEIKFLLHFVKESKQDESGMPNNRFLAERTGGTYSTLKVQPAELEDSGVYFCASSQDRVSSYEQYFGPGTRLTVT.

The chain carries TRBV4-1 and TRBJ2-2; D not resolved. The CDR3 runs to 16 residues. Trimming shortened V by 1 base and J by 3 bases, and 12 bases separated the two germline ends. Germline CDR1 and CDR2: MGHRA and YSYEKL. DNA for the CDR3: TGCGCCAGCAGCCAAGTAGGTTTTTCGTACACCGGGGAGCTGTTTTTT. Translated, it gives CASSQVGFSYTGELFF.

This chain connects TRBV4-3 to TRBJ2-7; tentatively, D is TRBD2 (5 bases). The CDR3 length is 14 residues. CDR1 LGHNA and CDR2 YSLEER come from the germline V gene. V lost 1 base, J lost 0 bases, and 7 bases lay in between. The CDR3 region is CASSQAGFSYEQYF. The CDR3 DNA follows: TGCGCCAGCAGCCAAGCGGGGTTCTCCTACGAGCAGTACTTC.

This clone was seen many times. The DNA of the CDR3 is TGTGCCAGCCGAGGCCAATCGAGCTATGGCTACACCTTC. This gives the protein CASRGQSSYGYTF. The chain combines TRBV6-5 with TRBJ1-2; D remains unclear. This CDR3 contains 13 residues. Germline V gives CDR1 MNHEY, CDR2 SVGAGI. Between the trimmed V and J ends, which lost 8 bases and 4 bases, there was a span of 14 bases.

This clone was picked up one time. The chain is built from TRBV6-6 and TRBJ1-5, with 9 bases matching TRBD1. J was trimmed by 6 bases and V by 6 bases; bases with no gene match: 3. This CDR3 is 13 amino acids long. The germline gives CDR1 MNHNY, CDR2 SVGAGI (reference sequence). CDR3 sequence (DNA): TGTGCCAGCAGCTCGACAGGGGGTCAGCCCCAGCATTTT. It encodes CASSSTGGQPQHF.

The chain uses TRBV5-5 and TRBJ2-3; 8 bases fit TRBD2. The CDR3 totals 13 residues. V lost 1 base, J lost 13 bases, and 8 bases stayed unmatched. Germline V gives CDR1 SGHKS, CDR2 YYEKEE (reference sequence). CDR3 residues: CASSLSLAGGKYF. The CDR3 DNA sequence: TGTGCCAGCAGCTTGTCTCTCGCGGGAGGAAAGTATTTT. Full variable domain (remainder filled in from reference TRBV5-5 and TRBJ2-3): DAGVTQSPTHLIKTRGQQVTLRCSPISGHKSVSWYQQVLGQGPQFIFQYYEKEERGRGNFPDRFSARQFPNYSSELNVNALLLGDSALYLCASSLSLAGGKYFGPGTRLTVL.

This clone was seen only once. This sequence joins TRBV5-4 and TRBJ1-4; D may be TRBD1 (6 bases). The CDR3 totals 14 residues. Germline CDR1 SGHNT, CDR2 YYREEE (reference sequence). V lost 3 bases, J lost 8 bases, and 14 bases lay in between. For the CDR3, the DNA is TGTGCCAGCAGCTCTACAGGGTCCAACGAAAAACTGTTTTTT. Translation: CASSSTGSNEKLFF.

The chain has TRBV6-6 and TRBJ2-7; D gene ambiguous. The CDR3 spans 13 residues. Germline lookup yields CDR1 MNHNY and CDR2 SVGAGI (reference sequence). Deletions cut 0 bases from V and 2 bases from J, with 5 bases between. The CDR3 sequence: CASSYSDPYEQYF. DNA for the CDR3: TGTGCCAGCAGTTACTCGGACCCCTACGAGCAGTACTTC.

This chain links TRBV6-6 with TRBJ1-6; weak D call: TRBD1 (6 bases). V lost 0 bases and J 10 bases, leaving 13 bases between the germline ends. Germline V gives CDR1 MNHNY, CDR2 SVGAGI (reference sequence). The CDR3 extends over 15 amino acids. CDR3 in amino acids: CASSYSEQGYSPLHF. The CDR3 region has the DNA TGTGCCAGCAGTTACTCAGAACAGGGTTACTCACCCCTCCACTTT.

The chain uses TRBV6-5 and TRBJ2-7; D may match TRBD1 or TRBD2 (6 bases each). There are 16 residues in the CDR3. Between the trimmed V and J ends, which lost 0 bases and 5 bases, there was a span of 17 bases. The germline gives CDR1 MNHEY, CDR2 SVGAGI. The CDR3 reads CASSYSSSTGAHEQYF. CDR3 in DNA: TGTGCCAGCAGTTACTCTTCTAGTACGGGGGCCCACGAGCAGTACTTC.

The V call is TRBV4-1, the J call TRBJ2-5, with TRBD2 matching 8 bases. Germline-derived CDR1 and CDR2 are MGHRA and YSYEKL. V lost 2 bases, J lost 1 base, and 9 bases stayed unmatched. The CDR3 contains 17 residues. As DNA, the CDR3 is TGCGCCAGCAGCCAAAGCGTAGCGGGAACACTCCAAGAGACCCAGTACTTC. This gives the protein CASSQSVAGTLQETQYF.

J is TRBJ1-1 and V is TRBV28; the D is unclear. The length of the CDR3 is 14 residues. Trimming shortened V by 7 bases and J by 0 bases, and 12 bases separated the two germline ends. Germline CDR1 and CDR2: MDHEN and SYDVKM. This CDR3 reads CASIRTALNTEAFF. Here the CDR3 DNA reads TGTGCCAGCATTAGAACAGCCTTGAACACTGAAGCTTTCTTT.

This clone appeared a few times. J is TRBJ2-2 and V is TRBV27; 7 positions agree with TRBD1. CDR3 length equals 15 residues. CDR1 and CDR2 (germline): MNHEY, SMNVEV (reference sequence). V dropped 5 bases and J dropped 7; count of bases not matched to a gene: 10. DNA of the CDR3: TGTGCCAGCAGTCCAGAGATACAGGGGAACGGGGAGCTGTTTTTT. As protein: CASSPEIQGNGELFF.

This chain uses TRBV11-2 with TRBJ2-7; no clear D gene. The germline V and J ends were trimmed by 5 bases and 3 bases, with 14 bases remaining between them. Germline V lookup: CDR1 SGHAT, CDR2 FQNNGV. The CDR3 has 14 residues. The CDR3 sequence: CASSARTELYEQYF. The CDR3 DNA is TGTGCCAGCAGCGCCCGGACGGAGCTCTACGAGCAGTACTTC.

The chain recombines TRBV7-6 with TRBJ2-5; D unresolved. V was pared by 6 bases and J by 2 bases, with 4 bases between. Germline V gene lookup returns CDR1 SGHVS and CDR2 FNYEAQ. This CDR3 contains 11 residues. CDR3 loop: CASSLQETQYF. For the CDR3, the DNA is TGTGCCAGCAGTCTTCAAGAGACCCAGTACTTC.